One and the same sample provided the 26 T cell receptor beta chains below, sequenced in a study of T cells after yellow fever vaccination. TCRdb ran MiXCR on the 5' RACE reads and lists one entry per CDR3 protein. The data show hundreds of thousands of distinct CDR3 sequences, approximately 18% seen once. Source: PBMCs, taken before the yellow fever booster vaccination. These receptors originate from a young man who received the YFV17D yellow fever vaccine.

This clonotype came up a few times. The V and J genes are TRBV19 and TRBJ1-1; no firm D call. Germline V gene lookup returns CDR1 LNHDA and CDR2 SQIVND (reference sequence). The CDR3 sequence is 12 residues long. Trimming took off 10 bases at V and 3 bases at J, with 12 bases between the two ends. Here the CDR3 reads CATLNWDTEAFF. The CDR3 bases are TGTGCCACCTTAAACTGGGACACTGAAGCTTTCTTT.

This clonotype was seen ten or more times. The rearrangement joins TRBV7-9 to TRBJ1-2; 8 positions match TRBD1. Trimming removed 6 bases from V and 1 base from J; junction bases left unmatched: 10. Germline V gene lookup returns CDR1 SEHNR and CDR2 FQNEAQ (reference sequence). The CDR3 contains 16 residues. The CDR3 loop is CASRYLTGQVNYGYTF. The CDR3 DNA reads TGTGCCAGCAGATATTTGACGGGACAGGTTAACTATGGCTACACCTTC. The variable domain in full, completed from reference TRBV7-9 and TRBJ1-2, reads DTGVSQNPRHKITKRGQNVTFRCDPISEHNRLYWYRQTLGQGPEFLTYFQNEAQLEKSRLLSDRFSAERPKGSFSTLEIQRTEQGDSAMYLCASRYLTGQVNYGYTFGSGTRLTVV.

V gene TRBV15 combines with J gene TRBJ1-2; perhaps TRBD1 as D (5 bases). V lost 3 bases and J 0 bases, leaving 14 bases between the germline ends. The CDR3 runs 16 residues. The germline gives CDR1 LNHNV, CDR2 YYDKDF (reference sequence). The CDR3 region is CATSRGRGYANYGYTF. CDR3 DNA: TGTGCCACCAGCAGGGGAAGGGGATACGCTAACTATGGCTACACCTTC.

This clonotype was recorded a few times. The chain uses TRBV7-2 and TRBJ2-4; 7 bases agree with TRBD1. CDR1 and CDR2 from the germline V gene are SGHTA and FQGNSA. The V segment lost 0 bases and the J segment 8 bases; nucleotides outside the gene matches: 4. This CDR3 is built from 14 residues. The CDR3 DNA follows: TGTGCCAGCAGCTTAGCTATTGACAGGGACATTCAGTACTTC. This translates into CASSLAIDRDIQYF.

Only a few counts were recorded for this clonotype. The chain uses TRBV6-5 and TRBJ2-1, with 8 bases aligning to TRBD2. This CDR3 has 15 amino acids. Germline V lookup: CDR1 MNHEY, CDR2 SVGAGI. V was clipped by 4 bases and J by 6 bases; unmatched bases: 8. The DNA for the CDR3 is TGTGCCAGCAGTTCAGGGGTAGCGGGGACCAATGAGCAGTTCTTC. Encoded protein: CASSSGVAGTNEQFF.

This clonotype was detected only a few times. The chain joins TRBV20-1 to TRBJ2-5, with 14 bases that match TRBD2. V gave up 6 bases and J gave up 4 bases; unmatched junction bases: 10. CDR1 is DFQATT, CDR2 SNEGSKA, per germline (reference sequence). CDR3 length: 16 amino acids. The CDR3 loop is CSAEGLAGALPETQYF. CDR3 bases: TGCAGTGCGGAGGGACTAGCGGGGGCCCTACCAGAGACCCAGTACTTC.

V and J are TRBV20-1 and TRBJ1-2; D might be TRBD1 (5 bases). The CDR3 loop spans 14 amino acids. Trimming removed 6 bases from V and 4 bases from J, with 18 bases in between. Germline V gene data show CDR1 as DFQATT and CDR2 as SNEGSKA (reference sequence). The CDR3 spells CSARDGLGGYGYTF. The CDR3 DNA sequence: TGCAGTGCGCGGGACGGTCTCGGCGGCTATGGCTACACCTTC.

In this sample, this clonotype turned up a few times. The chain is built from TRBV20-1 and TRBJ2-2; no clear D gene. Germline-derived CDR1 and CDR2 are DFQATT and SNEGSKA (reference sequence). The CDR3 loop spans 11 amino acids. Trimming took off 6 bases at V and 8 bases at J, with 10 bases between the two ends. CDR3 amino acids: CSASTGGELFF. The CDR3 DNA reads as TGCAGTGCCTCCACCGGGGGGGAGCTGTTTTTT.

This clonotype was counted a few times. The V and J genes are TRBV6-6 and TRBJ2-5; maybe TRBD1 (5 bases). Per germline, CDR1 MNHNY and CDR2 SVGAGI (reference sequence). This CDR3 comprises 14 residues. The V end lost 3 bases, the J end lost 5 bases, and 13 bases lay between the germline ends. CDR3 amino acids: CASSYRGSWETQYF. CDR3 in DNA: TGTGCCAGCAGTTATAGGGGTTCGTGGGAGACCCAGTACTTC.

This clonotype was seen many times. V is TRBV4-3 and J is TRBJ2-6; TRBD1 aligns across 7 bases. The CDR3 runs to 18 residues. Germline loops: CDR1 LGHNA, CDR2 YSLEER. The J segment lost 0 bases and the V segment lost 4 bases, leaving 9 bases of the junction unmatched. The CDR3 loop reads CASSRYRGALSGANVLTF. DNA of the CDR3: TGCGCCAGCAGCCGGTACAGGGGTGCGCTCTCTGGGGCCAACGTCCTGACTTTC.

The sample holds a few counts of this clonotype. The chain employs TRBV12-3 or TRBV12-4 and TRBJ2-1, with D unclear. The CDR3 sequence is 13 residues long. V gave up 7 bases and J gave up 2 bases, with 9 bases separating them. The CDR3 bases are TGTGCCAGCAACGACGGACCCTACAATGAGCAGTTCTTC. Amino acid sequence: CASNDGPYNEQFF.

This clonotype has more than one count but fewer than ten. The rearrangement links TRBV18 to TRBJ1-1; D is ambiguous. This CDR3 comprises 13 residues. Germline CDR1 is KGHSH and CDR2 is LQKENI. V was pared by 2 bases and J by 9 bases, with 13 bases between. The CDR3 protein is CASSPMEETQAFF. CDR3 coding DNA: TGTGCCAGCTCACCAATGGAAGAGACACAAGCTTTCTTT.

This clonotype showed up just a few times. V and J are TRBV6-2 or TRBV6-3 and TRBJ2-5, with D possibly matching TRBD1 (6 bases). Germline V CDR1 and CDR2: MNHEY, SVGEGT. CDR3 size: 14 residues. Trimming cost V 10 bases and J 0 bases, with 15 bases left between them. The CDR3 loop reads CAIEEGGYQETQYF. CDR3 in DNA: TGTGCCATCGAGGAAGGGGGATACCAAGAGACCCAGTACTTC.

The chain carries TRBV12-3 or TRBV12-4 and TRBJ1-6; D gene ambiguous. The CDR3 spans 13 residues. The ends were cut back, 2 bases at V and 14 bases at J, with 13 bases in the middle. CDR3 region: CASSLNRSGALHF. The CDR3 DNA reads TGTGCCAGCAGTTTAAATCGCAGCGGCGCCCTCCACTTT.

The chain couples TRBV18 to TRBJ2-1; the match to TRBD1 covers 10 bases. V was pared by 8 bases and J by 6 bases, with 7 bases of the junction left unmatched. Germline CDR1 reads KGHSH; CDR2 reads LQKENI. This CDR3 contains 14 residues. The CDR3 nucleotides are TGTGCCAGCATCCGGGACAGGGGTTTCAATGAGCAGTTCTTC. Protein product: CASIRDRGFNEQFF.

V usage is TRBV6-5 and J usage is TRBJ1-1; D not resolved. Germline CDR1 reads MNHEY; CDR2 reads SVGAGI. This CDR3 has 14 residues. V lost 0 bases, J lost 3 bases, and 8 bases lay in between. Written as DNA, the CDR3 is TGTGCCAGCAGTTACTCGTATCTGGACACTGAAGCTTTCTTT. Translating it yields CASSYSYLDTEAFF.

V and J are TRBV12-3 or TRBV12-4 and TRBJ2-5; 8 bases agree with TRBD2. The CDR3 spans 14 residues. Losses at the gene ends were 5 bases for V and 4 bases for J; bases not matched to a gene: 6. The CDR3 protein is CASSPSGGLETQYF. In DNA form, the CDR3 reads TGTGCCAGCAGTCCGAGCGGGGGTCTAGAGACCCAGTACTTC.

The V and J genes are TRBV4-1 and TRBJ1-2; no definite D call. The CDR3 contains 13 residues. Germline CDR1 and CDR2: MGHRA and YSYEKL. The V and J ends lost 0 bases and 8 bases respectively, with 10 bases between them. CDR3 nucleotide sequence: TGCGCCAGCAGCCAAGATCGGAGAGACGGCTACACCTTC. Its translation: CASSQDRRDGYTF.

The gene calls are TRBV6-1 and TRBJ1-2; no clear D. From germline, CDR1 is MNHNS and CDR2 SASEGT. V gave up 4 bases and J gave up 8 bases, with 11 bases separating them. CDR3 length: 12 amino acids. Here the CDR3 DNA reads TGTGCCAGCAGTGCCAGTGGAGGCGGCTACACCTTC. As protein: CASSASGGGYTF.

The rearrangement uses TRBV4-3 and TRBJ2-3, with TRBD2 matching over 7 bases. This CDR3 region has 14 residues. Germline V CDR1 and CDR2: LGHNA, YSLEER. J lost 6 bases, V lost 0 bases, and 3 bases had no gene match. Written as DNA, the CDR3 is TGCGCCAGCAGCCAAGATACTAGCGCGGATACGCAGTATTTT. Translated, it gives CASSQDTSADTQYF.

This chain joins TRBV29-1 and TRBJ2-5, with 10 bases identical to TRBD2. The germline gives CDR1 SQVTM, CDR2 ANQGSEA. The CDR3 is 15 amino acids. V trimming: 4 bases; J trimming: 6 bases; junction bases outside the gene matches: 11. The CDR3 reads CSVVGASGGKKTQYF. As DNA, the CDR3 is TGCAGCGTTGTCGGGGCTAGCGGGGGCAAAAAGACCCAGTACTTC.

This chain joins TRBV7-3 and TRBJ2-7; 9 bases are a match to TRBD1. This CDR3 contains 14 residues. V gave up 5 bases and J gave up 6 bases; unmatched junction bases: 8. CDR1 and CDR2 (germline): SGHTA, FQGTGA. The CDR3 protein is CASSAGQGGSEQYF. The CDR3 DNA follows: TGTGCCAGCAGCGCGGGACAGGGTGGGAGCGAGCAGTACTTC.

The genes are TRBV7-9 and TRBJ2-5; 7 nucleotides agree with TRBD2. The CDR3 is 15 amino acids. CDR1 SEHNR and CDR2 FQNEAQ come from the germline V gene (reference sequence). V shed 1 base, J shed 3 bases, and the junction held 5 bases outside the gene matches. The CDR3, as DNA: TGTGCCAGCAGCTTAGTGCGACTAGCAGAAGAGACCCAGTACTTC. Encoded protein: CASSLVRLAEETQYF.

The V call is TRBV7-6, the J call TRBJ1-2, with 8 positions matching TRBD1. Germline CDR1 and CDR2: SGHVS and FNYEAQ. CDR3 length: 14 amino acids. The V gene end was trimmed by 0 bases and the J gene end by 7 bases; junction bases not matched to a gene: 4. The CDR3 DNA is TGTGCCAGCAGCTTAGCCAGGGGGCTAGGTGGCTACACCTTC. Its translation: CASSLARGLGGYTF.

This chain links TRBV25-1 with TRBJ2-3; 12 nucleotides line up with TRBD2. V lost 3 bases, J lost 1 base, and 2 bases stayed unmatched. The CDR3 spans 16 residues. Germline CDR1 and CDR2: MGHDK and SYGVNS. CDR3 loop: CASSDWTSGGTDTQYF. The CDR3 nucleotides read TGTGCCAGCAGTGATTGGACTAGCGGGGGCACAGATACGCAGTATTTT.

The chain is built from TRBV12-3 or TRBV12-4 and TRBJ2-3, with 8 nucleotides matching TRBD1. The CDR3 sequence is 13 residues long. V trimming: 7 bases; J trimming: 4 bases; junction bases outside the gene matches: 4. The CDR3: CASNPDRADTQYF. In nucleotides, the CDR3 is TGTGCCAGCAACCCGGACAGGGCAGATACGCAGTATTTT.